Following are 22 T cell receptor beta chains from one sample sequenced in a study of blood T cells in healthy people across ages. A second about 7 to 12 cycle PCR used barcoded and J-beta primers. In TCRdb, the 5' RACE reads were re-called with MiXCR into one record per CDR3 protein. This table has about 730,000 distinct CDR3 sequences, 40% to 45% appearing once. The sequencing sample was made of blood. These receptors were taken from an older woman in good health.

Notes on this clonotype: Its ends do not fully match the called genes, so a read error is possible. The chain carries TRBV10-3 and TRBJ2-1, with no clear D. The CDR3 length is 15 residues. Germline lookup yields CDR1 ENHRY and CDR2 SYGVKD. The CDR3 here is CTISEVSMAYNEQFF. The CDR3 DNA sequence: TGTACCATCAGTGAGGTTAGTATGGCCTACAATGAGCAGTTCTTC.

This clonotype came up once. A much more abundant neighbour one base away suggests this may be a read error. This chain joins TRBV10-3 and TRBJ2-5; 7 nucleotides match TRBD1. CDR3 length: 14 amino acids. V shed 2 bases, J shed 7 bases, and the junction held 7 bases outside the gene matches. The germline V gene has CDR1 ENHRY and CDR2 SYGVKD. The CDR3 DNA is TGTGCCATCAGTGAGAGAGGGGGCGAAGGGACCCAGTACTTC. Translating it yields CAISERGGEGTQYF.

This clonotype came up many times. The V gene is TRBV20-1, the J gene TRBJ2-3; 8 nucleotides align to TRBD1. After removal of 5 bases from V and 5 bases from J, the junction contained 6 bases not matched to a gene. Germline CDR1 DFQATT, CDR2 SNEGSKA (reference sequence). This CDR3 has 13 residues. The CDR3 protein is CSAEDRAGDTQYF. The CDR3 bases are TGCAGTGCTGAGGACAGGGCCGGAGATACGCAGTATTTT.

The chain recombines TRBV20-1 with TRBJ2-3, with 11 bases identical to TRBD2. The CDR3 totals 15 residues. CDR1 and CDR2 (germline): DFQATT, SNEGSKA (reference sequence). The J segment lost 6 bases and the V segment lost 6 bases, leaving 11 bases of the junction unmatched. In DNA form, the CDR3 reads TGCAGTGCCCCTCAGACTAGCGGGGACTGGGATACGCAGTATTTT. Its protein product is CSAPQTSGDWDTQYF.

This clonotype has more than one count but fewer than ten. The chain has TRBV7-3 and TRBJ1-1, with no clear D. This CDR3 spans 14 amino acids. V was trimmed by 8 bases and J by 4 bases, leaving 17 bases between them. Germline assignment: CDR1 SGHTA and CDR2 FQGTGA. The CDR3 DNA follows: TGTGCCAGCCTCATCACCCCAAGGGCCACTGAAGCTTTCTTT. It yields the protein CASLITPRATEAFF.

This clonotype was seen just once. The CDR3, as DNA: TGTGCCAGCACAAACCAGGGACAGGGCTCTGGAAACACCATATATTTT. It specifies CASTNQGQGSGNTIYF. The chain carries TRBV6-6 and TRBJ1-3, with TRBD1 identical over 9 bases. With V trimmed by 7 bases and J by 0 bases, 7 bases remained unmatched. This CDR3 region has 16 residues. Germline lookup yields CDR1 MNHNY and CDR2 SVGAGI (reference sequence).

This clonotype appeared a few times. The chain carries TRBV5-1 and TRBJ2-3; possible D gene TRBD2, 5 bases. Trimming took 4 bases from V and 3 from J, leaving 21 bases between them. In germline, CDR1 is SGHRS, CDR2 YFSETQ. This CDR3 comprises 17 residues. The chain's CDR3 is CASSPGPLGGRTDTQYF. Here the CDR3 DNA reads TGCGCCAGCAGCCCCGGGCCTCTCGGAGGTAGAACAGATACGCAGTATTTT. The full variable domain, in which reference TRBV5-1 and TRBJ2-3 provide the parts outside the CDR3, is KAGVTQTPRYLIKTRGQQVTLSCSPISGHRSVSWYQQTPGQGLQFLFEYFSETQRNKGNFPGRFSGRQFSNSRSEMNVSTLELGDSALYLCASSPGPLGGRTDTQYFGPGTRLTVL.

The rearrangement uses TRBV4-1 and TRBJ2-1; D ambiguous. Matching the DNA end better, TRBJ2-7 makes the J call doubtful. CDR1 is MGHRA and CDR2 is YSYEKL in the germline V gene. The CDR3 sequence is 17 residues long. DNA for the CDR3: TGCGCCAGCAGCCAAGATAGGCAGCGCCGCTCCTACAATGAGCAGTACTTC. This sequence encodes CASSQDRQRRSYNEQYF.

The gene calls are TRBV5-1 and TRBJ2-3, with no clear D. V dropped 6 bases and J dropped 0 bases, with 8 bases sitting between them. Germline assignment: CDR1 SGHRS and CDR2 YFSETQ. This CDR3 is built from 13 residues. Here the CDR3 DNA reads TGCGCCAGCATGCCGCCGAGCACAGATACGCAGTATTTT. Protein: CASMPPSTDTQYF.

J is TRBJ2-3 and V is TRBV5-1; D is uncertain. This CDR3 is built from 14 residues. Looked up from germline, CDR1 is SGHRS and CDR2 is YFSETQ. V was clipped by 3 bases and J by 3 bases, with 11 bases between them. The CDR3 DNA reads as TGCGCCAGCAGCTCCCTGCTTGGGACAGATACGCAGTATTTT. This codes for CASSSLLGTDTQYF.

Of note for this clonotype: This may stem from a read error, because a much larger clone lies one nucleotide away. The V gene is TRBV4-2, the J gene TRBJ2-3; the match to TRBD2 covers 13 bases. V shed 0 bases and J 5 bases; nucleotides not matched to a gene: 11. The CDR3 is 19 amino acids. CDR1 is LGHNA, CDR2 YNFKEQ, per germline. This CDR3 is CASSQDFLRTSGSVDTQYF. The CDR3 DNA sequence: TGTGCCAGCAGCCAAGATTTCCTAAGGACTAGCGGGAGTGTAGATACGCAGTATTTT.

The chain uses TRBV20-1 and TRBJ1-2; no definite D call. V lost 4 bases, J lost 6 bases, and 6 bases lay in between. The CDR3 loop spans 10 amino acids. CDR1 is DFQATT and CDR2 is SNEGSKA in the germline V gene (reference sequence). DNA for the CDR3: TGCAGTGCTAACTGGAATGGCTACACCTTC. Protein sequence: CSANWNGYTF.

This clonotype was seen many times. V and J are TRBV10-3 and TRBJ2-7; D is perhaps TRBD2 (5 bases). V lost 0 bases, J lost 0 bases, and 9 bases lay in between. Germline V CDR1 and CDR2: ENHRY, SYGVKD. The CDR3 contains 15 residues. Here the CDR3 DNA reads TGTGCCATCAGTGAGTCGGACGGACTCTCCTACGAGCAGTACTTC. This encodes CAISESDGLSYEQYF.

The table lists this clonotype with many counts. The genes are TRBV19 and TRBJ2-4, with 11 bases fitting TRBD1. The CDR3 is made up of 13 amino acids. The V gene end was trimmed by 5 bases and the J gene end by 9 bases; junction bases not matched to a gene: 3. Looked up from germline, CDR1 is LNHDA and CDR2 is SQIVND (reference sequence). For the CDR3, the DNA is TGTGCCAGTAGTTCGGGACAGGGGGGCATTCAGTACTTC. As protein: CASSSGQGGIQYF. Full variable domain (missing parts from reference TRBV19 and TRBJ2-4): DGGITQSPKYLFRKEGQNVTLSCEQNLNHDAMYWYRQDPGQGLRLIYYSQIVNDFQKGDIAEGYSVSREKKESFPLTVTSAQKNPTAFYLCASSSGQGGIQYFGAGTRLSVL.

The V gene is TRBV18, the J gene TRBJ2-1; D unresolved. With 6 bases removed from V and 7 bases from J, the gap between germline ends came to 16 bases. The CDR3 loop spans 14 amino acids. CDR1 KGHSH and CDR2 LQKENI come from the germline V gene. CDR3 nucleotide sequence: TGTGCCAGCTCTATCACAGACCCGTGGAATGAGCAGTTCTTC. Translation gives CASSITDPWNEQFF.

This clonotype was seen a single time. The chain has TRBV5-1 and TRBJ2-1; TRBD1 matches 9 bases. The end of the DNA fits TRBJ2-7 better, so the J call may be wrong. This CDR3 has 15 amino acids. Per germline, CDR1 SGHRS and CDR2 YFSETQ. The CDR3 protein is CASSPAGTGNNEQYF. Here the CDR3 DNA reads TGCGCCAGCAGCCCCGCCGGGACAGGGAACAATGAGCAGTACTTC.

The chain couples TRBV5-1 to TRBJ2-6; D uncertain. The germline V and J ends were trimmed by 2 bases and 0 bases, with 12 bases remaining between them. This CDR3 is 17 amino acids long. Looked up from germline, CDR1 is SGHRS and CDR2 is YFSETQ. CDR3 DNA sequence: TGCGCCAGCAGCTTTCCCGGAGTCTCCTCTGGGGCCAACGTCCTGACTTTC. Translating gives CASSFPGVSSGANVLTF.

The CDR3 spells CSARAKCNEQFF. The CDR3 DNA reads TGCAGTGCTAGAGCAAAATGCAATGAGCAGTTCTTC. The chain joins TRBV20-1 to TRBJ2-1; no definite D call. Per germline, CDR1 DFQATT and CDR2 SNEGSKA (reference sequence). CDR3 length equals 12 residues. The V end was cut by 1 base, the J end by 6 bases, with 7 bases between.

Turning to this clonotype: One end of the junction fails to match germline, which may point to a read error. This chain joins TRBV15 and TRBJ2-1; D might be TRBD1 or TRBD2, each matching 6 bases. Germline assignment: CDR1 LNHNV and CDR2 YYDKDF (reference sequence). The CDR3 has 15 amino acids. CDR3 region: CATCSRSGAYNEQFF. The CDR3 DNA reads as TGTGCCACCTGCAGTAGGTCGGGGGCGTACAATGAGCAGTTCTTC.

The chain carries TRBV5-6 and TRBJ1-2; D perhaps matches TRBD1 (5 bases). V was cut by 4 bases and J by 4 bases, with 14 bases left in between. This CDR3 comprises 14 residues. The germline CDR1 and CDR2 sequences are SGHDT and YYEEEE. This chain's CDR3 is CASSRGHILYGYTF. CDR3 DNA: TGTGCCAGCAGCCGCGGACATATACTCTATGGCTACACCTTC. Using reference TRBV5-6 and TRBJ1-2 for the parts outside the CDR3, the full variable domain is DAGVTQSPTHLIKTRGQQVTLRCSPKSGHDTVSWYQQALGQGPQFIFQYYEEEERQRGNFPDRFSGHQFPNYSSELNVNALLLGDSALYLCASSRGHILYGYTFGSGTRLTVV.

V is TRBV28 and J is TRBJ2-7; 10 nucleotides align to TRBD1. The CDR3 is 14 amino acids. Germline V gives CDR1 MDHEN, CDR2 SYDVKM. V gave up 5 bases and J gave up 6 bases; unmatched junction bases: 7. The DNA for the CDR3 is TGTGCCAGCAGTCCACCGGGACAGGGGCCCGAGCAGTACTTC. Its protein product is CASSPPGQGPEQYF.

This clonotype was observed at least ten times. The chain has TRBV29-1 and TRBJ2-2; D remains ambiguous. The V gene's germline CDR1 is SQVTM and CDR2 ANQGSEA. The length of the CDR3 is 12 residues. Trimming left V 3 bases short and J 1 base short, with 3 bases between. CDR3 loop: CSVDRNTGELFF. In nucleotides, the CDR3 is TGCAGCGTTGACAGGAACACCGGGGAGCTGTTTTTT.